A single TCR delta chain is shown here with its context. Its antigen is still unknown. This is likely an artifact of a read error, given a far larger clone one base away. Other DNA sequences from this sample encode an identical CDR3 as well. This record belongs to a study of γδ T cells in repeated Plasmodium falciparum infection. Turning to the study itself: Donors were malaria-exposed Malian children or age- and gender-matched Australian children. Whole-study findings and limits: Vdelta2-negative gammadelta repertoires, largely Vdelta1+, seemingly showed infection-driven waves of new clonal selection.

From germline, CDR1 is GEAIGNYY and CDR2 EKD. This CDR3 is built from 23 residues. Losses at the gene ends were 3 bases for V and 7 bases for J; bases not matched to a gene: 25. Gammadelta T cells were flow-sorted from PBMC into Vgamma9/Vdelta2+ and Vdelta2-negative populations for bulk analysis. TCRdb re-called clones from the multiplex PCR reads using CATT. The table lists 75,000 to 95,000 delta-chain clones, over 0.75% of them singletons. The chain uses TRDV2 and TRDJ3; 11 positions agree with TRDD3. Here the J gene was assigned by germline matching of the DNA, as TCRdb has none. Material for sequencing was gamma-delta T cells from blood. This clonotype originated in a pool of human donors (malaria-infected and uninfected, not separated). The CDR3 protein is CACDPLVEMVKLGDTRDTRQMFF. In nucleotides, the CDR3 is TGTGCCTGTGACCCCCTTGTGGAGATGGTGAAGCTGGGGGATACCCGAGACACCCGACAGATGTTTTTC.